The 10 T cell receptor beta chains below all came from one sample that was sequenced in a study of graft-versus-host responses after intestinal transplantation. TCRdb keeps only in-frame clones here, not all; method: immunoSEQ multiplex PCR. This sample has over 100,000 clones, with around 95% found just once. Antigens for these TCRs are unknown. This specimen was unstimulated CD8+ T cells sorted from spleen or lymph node cells, taken before intestinal transplant. These receptors were taken from a human donor who received an intestinal transplant.

The V gene is TRBV29-1, the J gene TRBJ2-7; D gene uncertain. V was pared by 4 bases and J by 6 bases, with 10 bases between. Germline CDR1 is SQVTM and CDR2 is ANQGSEA. The CDR3 has 11 amino acids. Written as DNA, the CDR3 is TGCAGCGTTGTAAAGCGAGGCGAGCAGTACTTC. It is translated as CSVVKRGEQYF.

This sequence joins TRBV9 and TRBJ2-1; D may match TRBD1 or TRBD2 (5 bases each). The V gene lost 2 bases and the J gene lost 7 bases, with 22 bases spanning the gap. CDR1 is SGDLS and CDR2 is YYNGEE in the germline V gene. There are 17 residues in the CDR3. The CDR3 region is CASSVELDRDRRNEQFF. In DNA, the CDR3 is TGTGCCAGCAGCGTCGAGTTGGACCGGGACCGGAGGAATGAGCAGTTCTTC.

The rearrangement links TRBV9 to TRBJ2-3; 12 bases are shared with TRBD2. This CDR3 has 20 amino acids. Trimming cost V 2 bases and J 0 bases; bases outside gene matches: 13. Germline V gene sequence: CDR1 SGDLS, CDR2 YYNGEE. CDR3 loop: CASSVPRTTSGSQSTDTQYF. CDR3 coding DNA: TGTGCCAGCAGCGTCCCCCGTACGACTAGCGGGAGTCAGAGCACAGATACGCAGTATTTT.

As regards this clone: One junction end does not reproduce the germline sequence, and a read error may be involved. The rearrangement joins TRBV6-5 to TRBJ2-7; no definite D call. Germline V gene data show CDR1 as MNHEY and CDR2 as SVGAGI. The CDR3 length is 12 residues. The chain's CDR3 is CASSYNRNEQHF. The CDR3, as DNA: TGTGCCAGCAGTTACAATCGGAACGAGCAGCACTTC.

This clone was seen just once. This rearrangement joins TRBV4-1 to TRBJ2-7, with TRBD1 as a possible D gene (6 bases). There are 15 residues in the CDR3. CDR1 is MGHRA and CDR2 is YSYEKL in the germline V gene. Trimming cost V 3 bases and J 3 bases, with 15 bases left between them. CDR3 sequence reads: CASSQVGQGIYEQYF. The CDR3 bases are TGCGCCAGCAGCCAGGTCGGCCAGGGGATCTACGAGCAGTACTTC.

V and J are TRBV5-1 and TRBJ1-1; D is uncertain. This CDR3 is 15 amino acids long. Germline CDR1 and CDR2: SGHRS and YFSETQ. Trimming took 2 bases from V and 3 from J, leaving 14 bases between them. The CDR3 sequence is CASSLTGPVYTEAFF. CDR3 nucleotides: TGCGCCAGCAGCTTAACTGGACCGGTTTACACTGAAGCTTTCTTT.

This clone was picked up one time. V and J are TRBV19 and TRBJ2-3; D remains ambiguous. This CDR3 has 13 amino acids. V was pared by 5 bases and J by 2 bases, with 8 bases between. Germline lookup yields CDR1 LNHDA and CDR2 SQIVND (reference sequence). CDR3 DNA sequence: TGTGCCAGTAGTCTTCTGGTCACAGATACGCAGTATTTT. It translates to CASSLLVTDTQYF.

The V call is TRBV10-3, the J call TRBJ1-1; D is perhaps TRBD1 (5 bases). The CDR3 runs 17 residues. The ends were cut back, 4 bases at V and 2 bases at J, with 20 bases in the middle. The germline gives CDR1 ENHRY, CDR2 SYGVKD. CDR3 DNA: TGTGCCATCAGTGGGAACAGGATTCGCGATAAAAACACTGAAGCTTTCTTT. This sequence encodes CAISGNRIRDKNTEAFF.

The chain employs TRBV27 and TRBJ1-2; 8 bases match TRBD1. The CDR3 sequence is 12 residues long. Germline trimming cut 5 bases from V and 6 bases from J; bases unmatched to any gene: 2. CDR1 and CDR2 from the germline V gene are MNHEY and SMNVEV (reference sequence). The CDR3 is CASSPTGDGYTF. DNA for the CDR3: TGTGCCAGCAGTCCGACAGGGGATGGCTACACCTTC.

V usage is TRBV4-1 and J usage is TRBJ2-7; 7 nucleotides match TRBD2. Trimming cost V 1 base and J 5 bases; bases outside gene matches: 8. This CDR3 region has 15 residues. Germline V CDR1 and CDR2: MGHRA, YSYEKL. The CDR3 DNA is TGCGCCAGCAGCCAAGTCGTGGGAGGGATCGACGAGCAGTACTTC. It specifies CASSQVVGGIDEQYF.